The T cell receptor beta chain described here comes from a study of pediatric ulcerative colitis. The study, taken as a whole, reports: In rectum, acute severe colitis had expanded clones and less diversity.

Up to 500,000 reads were sequenced per sample. TCRdb keeps only in-frame clones here, not all; method: immunoSEQ multiplex PCR. This table holds 55,000 to 65,000 clones, 77% found once. V lost 0 bases and J lost 8, with 16 bases in between. The CDR3 has 15 amino acids. From germline, CDR1 is SGHDN and CDR2 FVKESK. A word on this clone: Its antigen is as yet unknown.

Sample: blood. The chain combines TRBV14 with TRBJ1-2; D is unclear. The sequence derives from a boy younger than 18 with moderate ulcerative colitis. The CDR3 sequence is CASSQDRVGRYGYTF. The CDR3 coding sequence is TGTGCCAGCAGCCAAGACAGAGTAGGAAGATACGGCTACACCTTC.